This T cell receptor (beta chain) was recovered during a study of beta chain features in type 1 diabetes. Expressed TCRB transcripts were sequenced, since all the RNA that had been isolated was reverse transcribed. The read count averaged approximately 3.5 million across naive, central memory and regulatory T cell samples. Clones were read by immunoSEQ multiplex PCR, and TCRdb kept only the in-frame ones, dropping some. Of 300,000 or so clones in the sample, 8% were seen once. This clone was found many times. The antigen is undetermined. Each of the CD4+ naive, central memory, regulatory and stem cell-like memory populations was sorted via CD45RO/CCR7/CD25/CD127/CD95/CD27. Trimming left V 4 bases short and J 5 bases short, with 15 bases between. Germline CDR1 is SEHNR and CDR2 is FQNEAQ (reference sequence). The CDR3 loop spans 15 amino acids. Study-level findings and limits: Naive, central memory and Treg TCRB repertoires appeared more alike in patients than in healthy donors. A potential PCR bias toward shorter templates would be equal in patient and control samples.

The sequencing sample was made of central memory CD4+ T cells from blood. The chain uses TRBV7-9 and TRBJ2-4, with D possibly matching TRBD2 (5 bases). This sequence originates from a woman aged 18-29 years in good health. This CDR3 is CASSYYIGGQNIQYF. CDR3 nucleotides: TGTGCCAGCAGCTATTACATTGGCGGGCAAAACATTCAGTACTTC.